The 5 T cell receptor beta chains below come from one sample, sequenced in a study of blood T cell repertoires in COVID-19. TCRdb's copy holds only in-frame clones and misses some; the assay was immunoSEQ multiplex PCR. The sample shows roughly 300,000 clones, roughly 90% of them seen only once. Sequencing input: PBMCs or T cells enriched from blood (not recorded which). The source is a woman between 25 and 40 years old who had recovered from COVID-19.

V usage is TRBV28 and J usage is TRBJ1-2, with 7 bases aligning to TRBD1. Germline loops: CDR1 MDHEN, CDR2 SYDVKM. J gave up 4 bases and V 8 bases, and 7 bases lay outside the gene matches. This CDR3 is 13 amino acids long. The DNA for the CDR3 is TGTGCCAGCTTCGACAGGGAAGGCTATGGCTACACCTTC. It yields the protein CASFDREGYGYTF.

The rearrangement links TRBV5-1 to TRBJ2-7; 9 nucleotides align to TRBD1. Per the germline V gene, CDR1 is SGHRS and CDR2 is YFSETQ. The length of the CDR3 is 16 residues. V shed 4 bases and J 7 bases; nucleotides not matched to a gene: 15. This CDR3 is CASSPRPGQGPEEQYF. CDR3 in DNA: TGCGCCAGCAGCCCAAGACCGGGACAGGGACCAGAGGAGCAGTACTTC.

The chain combines TRBV3-1 (or the pseudogene TRBV3-2) with TRBJ2-5, with 11 nucleotides matching TRBD1. The CDR3 is 16 residues long. J gave up 4 bases and V 3 bases, and 7 bases lay outside the gene matches. In germline, CDR1 is LGHDT, CDR2 YNNKEL (reference sequence). The CDR3 nucleotides are TGTGCCAGCAGCCAGAACCCCGGGACAGGGGGAGAGACCCAGTACTTC. Its protein product is CASSQNPGTGGETQYF.

J is TRBJ1-5 and V is TRBV7-8; the D gene is possibly TRBD1 (6 bases). The germline V gene has CDR1 SGHVS and CDR2 FQNEAQ. The CDR3 length is 14 residues. V shed 0 bases and J shed 6 bases, with 9 bases lying between them. The CDR3 nucleotides read TGTGCCAGCAGCTTAGCGGCCAGGGGTCAGCCCCAGCATTTT. Translating it yields CASSLAARGQPQHF.

This sequence joins TRBV4-1 and TRBJ2-4, with D uncertain. The V and J ends lost 2 bases and 0 bases respectively, with 11 bases between them. CDR1 and CDR2 from the germline V gene are MGHRA and YSYEKL. The CDR3 runs to 16 residues. The CDR3 coding sequence is TGCGCCAGCAGCCAACTATACTTCCTAGCCAAAAACATTCAGTACTTC. Amino acid sequence: CASSQLYFLAKNIQYF.